The 10 T cell receptor beta chains presented below share a single source sample, sequenced in a study of T cell repertoires in cytomegalovirus infection. Antigens for these TCRs are unknown. TCRdb itself ran the reads through MiXCR, one entry per CDR3 protein. The table has roughly 120,000 distinct CDR3 sequences, over 30% seen once; the top ten hold roughly 58%. This specimen consisted of CD8+ T cells from cultured PBMCs, obtained from culture after CMV antigen stimulation. The source of these receptors is a human donor in good health (CMV status not recorded). Some clones in this sample may be carry-over from other donors' samples.

The chain joins TRBV7-9 to TRBJ2-1, with 10 bases matching TRBD1. The CDR3 loop spans 16 amino acids. J lost 0 bases, V lost 2 bases, and 1 base had no gene match. Germline CDR1 reads SEHNR; CDR2 reads FQNEAQ (reference sequence). CDR3 residues: CASSLRTGGSYNEQFF. CDR3 bases: TGTGCCAGCAGCTTACGGACAGGGGGCTCCTACAATGAGCAGTTCTTC.

The genes are TRBV6-1 and TRBJ2-7; possibly TRBD1 for D (5 bases). V lost 10 bases and J 5 bases, leaving 18 bases between the germline ends. This CDR3 has 13 residues. The V gene's germline CDR1 is MNHNS and CDR2 SASEGT. The CDR3 sequence is CAIPSTGSHEQYF. In nucleotides, the CDR3 is TGTGCCATACCCTCCACAGGTTCCCACGAGCAGTACTTC.

This chain uses TRBV19 with TRBJ1-1; 7 bases align to TRBD1. Per germline, CDR1 LNHDA and CDR2 SQIVND (reference sequence). CDR3 size: 13 residues. Trimming removed 1 base from V and 4 bases from J; junction bases left unmatched: 0. The CDR3 bases are TGTGCCAGTAGTATAGCAGGGGGCACTGAAGCTTTCTTT. Translation gives CASSIAGGTEAFF.

This clonotype was seen a handful of times. The gene calls are TRBV6-4 and TRBJ1-6, with unresolved D. The germline V and J ends were trimmed by 0 bases and 9 bases, with 12 bases remaining between them. Per germline, CDR1 MRHNA and CDR2 SNTAGT. The CDR3 is made up of 15 amino acids. The CDR3 reads CASSDSLGSGSPLHF. Here the CDR3 DNA reads TGTGCCAGCAGTGACTCGTTAGGGTCCGGTTCACCCCTCCACTTT.

V and J are TRBV5-1 and TRBJ1-5; D ambiguous. Trimming cost V 4 bases and J 4 bases, with 12 bases left between them. The CDR3 is 14 amino acids. CDR1 SGHRS and CDR2 YFSETQ come from the germline V gene. This chain's CDR3 is CASSPIGPNQPQHF. The DNA of the CDR3 is TGCGCCAGCAGCCCTATTGGGCCTAATCAGCCCCAGCATTTT.

This clonotype was counted at least ten times. This chain joins TRBV6-1 and TRBJ2-7, with 8 bases aligning to TRBD2. The V segment lost 2 bases and the J segment 5 bases; nucleotides outside the gene matches: 11. Germline CDR1 is MNHNS and CDR2 is SASEGT. This CDR3 contains 16 residues. CDR3 region: CASSELFGTRAHEQYF. CDR3 sequence (DNA): TGTGCCAGCAGTGAATTGTTTGGGACTAGAGCTCACGAGCAGTACTTC.

The rearrangement links TRBV19 to TRBJ2-3, with a weak D call TRBD2 (7 bases). The CDR3 covers 15 residues. The germline CDR1 and CDR2 sequences are LNHDA and SQIVND (reference sequence). The V end was cut by 6 bases, the J end by 6 bases, with 19 bases between. DNA for the CDR3: TGTGCCAGTAGCTGGGGCGGGGGCCCGCTGGATACGCAGTATTTT. It codes for CASSWGGGPLDTQYF.

The table lists this clonotype with a few counts. The genes are TRBV4-1 and TRBJ1-1; unclear D gene. This CDR3 has 15 amino acids. Between the trimmed V and J ends, which lost 4 bases and 3 bases, there was a span of 15 bases. Germline loops: CDR1 MGHRA, CDR2 YSYEKL. The CDR3 here is CASSPKVAGYTEAFF. CDR3 bases: TGCGCCAGCAGCCCCAAAGTCGCGGGATACACTGAAGCTTTCTTT.

The sample holds a few counts of this clonotype. This chain connects TRBV4-1 to TRBJ1-3; D possibly corresponds to TRBD1 (6 bases). Germline V gives CDR1 MGHRA, CDR2 YSYEKL. The CDR3 consists of 14 residues. Trimming left V 5 bases short and J 4 bases short, with 12 bases between. The CDR3 loop is CASSSTGTGNTIYF. DNA of the CDR3: TGCGCCAGCAGCTCAACAGGGACCGGAAACACCATATATTTT.

This chain uses TRBV7-9 with TRBJ1-1, with D unresolved. CDR1 is SEHNR, CDR2 FQNEAQ, per germline (reference sequence). Trimming cost V 0 bases and J 6 bases, with 14 bases left between them. The CDR3 consists of 15 residues. CDR3 region: CASSLADLGFPEAFF. The CDR3 nucleotides read TGTGCCAGCAGCTTAGCGGATCTCGGGTTCCCTGAAGCTTTCTTT.